This entry concerns a single T cell receptor (beta chain). This clone's antigen is unknown. No base quality information exists; no much larger clone differs at one position. The data derive from a study of control samples from healthy donors and cancer patients (dated by TCRdb to about 2020). Libraries were constructed by the immunoSEQ multiplex PCR assay. TCRdb stores this immuneACCESS table with in-frame sequences only. Part of the clones is absent; in the studies checked, under half of the shortfall reflects unresolved V genes, and no reason is known for the rest. The sample profile shows about 130,000 clones; around 94% of them were found once. Over 12% of the sample lies in the top ten. Sequencing used PBMCs. This clonotype was sampled from a man aged 55 to 70 with colorectal cancer.

The DNA sequence is as follows: TGTGCCAGCAGGCCCGAGGGCCAGGGGCGTTTCTTT. This codes for CASRPEGQGRFF. The chain uses TRBV12-3 or TRBV12-4 and TRBJ1-1, with TRBD1 tentatively as D gene (6 bases match). V drops 6 bases and J drops 13 bases, leaving 18 bases in between. From the cysteine through the phenylalanine, the CDR3 covers 12 amino acids. The read is trimmed to its CDR3 DNA, 36 bases read in frame from base 1.